Described below is a single TCR beta chain sequence and its context. The CDR3 has 13 residues. Between the trimmed V and J ends, which lost 5 bases and 5 bases, there was a span of 12 bases. This specimen belongs to a study of T cell responses to AZD1222 COVID-19 vaccine. Measured with immunoSEQ multiplex PCR; TCRdb has only the in-frame clones, and not every one. The sample includes 150,000 to 250,000 clones, roughly nine tenths of them seen just once. Material: peripheral blood, obtained 28 days after the second AZD1222 dose. The clonotype was recovered from an adult who received the AZD1222 COVID-19 vaccine. The V gene is TRBV12-3 or TRBV12-4, the J gene TRBJ1-2, with D tentatively TRBD1 (5 bases). The DNA for the CDR3 is TGTGCCAGCAGTCTGCAGGGAGGGTATGGCTACACCTTC. Translation: CASSLQGGYGYTF.